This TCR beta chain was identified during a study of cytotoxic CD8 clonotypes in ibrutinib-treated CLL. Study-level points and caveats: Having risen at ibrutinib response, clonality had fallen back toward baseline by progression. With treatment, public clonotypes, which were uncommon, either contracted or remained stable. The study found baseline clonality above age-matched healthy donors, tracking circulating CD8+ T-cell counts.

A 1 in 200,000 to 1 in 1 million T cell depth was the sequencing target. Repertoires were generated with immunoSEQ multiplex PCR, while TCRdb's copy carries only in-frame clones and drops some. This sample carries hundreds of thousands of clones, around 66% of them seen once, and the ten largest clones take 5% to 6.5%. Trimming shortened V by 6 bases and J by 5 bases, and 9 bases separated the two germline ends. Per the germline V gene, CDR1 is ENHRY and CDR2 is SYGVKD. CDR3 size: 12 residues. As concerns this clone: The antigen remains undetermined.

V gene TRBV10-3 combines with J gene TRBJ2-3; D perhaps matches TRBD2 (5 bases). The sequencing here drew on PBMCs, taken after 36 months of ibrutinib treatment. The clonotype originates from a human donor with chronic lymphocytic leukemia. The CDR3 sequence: CAIRREKDTQYF. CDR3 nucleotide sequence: TGTGCCATCAGGAGGGAGAAAGATACGCAGTATTTT.